The 23 T cell receptor beta chains given below trace back to one sample, sequenced in a study of blood T cell repertoires in COVID-19 (TCRdb year 2020). Libraries were prepared through the immunoSEQ multiplex PCR assay. This immuneACCESS table, as held by TCRdb, lists in-frame sequences with V and J called but not all clones. Of the missing ones, under half trace to an unresolved V gene in checked studies; the others have no known cause. For this sample there are around 100,000 clones; around 81% appear just once. Of the sample, 4% to 5.5% falls within the top ten clones. Material: peripheral blood. These receptors were taken from a man at least 80 years old with COVID-19, enrolled during active disease.

This chain uses TRBV19 with TRBJ2-3; the D gene is possibly TRBD1 (5 bases). Trimming took off 1 base at V and 2 bases at J, with 13 bases between the two ends. Germline loops: CDR1 LNHDA, CDR2 SQIVND (reference sequence). This CDR3 is 16 amino acids long. The DNA for the CDR3 is TGTGCCAGTAGTATAGGGCGACAGACTCTCACAGATACGCAGTATTTT. It translates to CASSIGRQTLTDTQYF.

The chain recombines TRBV3-1 (or the pseudogene TRBV3-2) with TRBJ2-3, with D perhaps matching TRBD1 (5 bases). CDR1 LGHDT and CDR2 YNNKEL come from the germline V gene (reference sequence). The V end lost 3 bases, the J end lost 8 bases, and 12 bases lay between the germline ends. CDR3 length equals 13 residues. DNA of the CDR3: TGTGCCAGCAGCCACAGGGCCGCTGTTACGCAGTATTTT. It codes for CASSHRAAVTQYF.

For the CDR3, the DNA is TGTGCCAGCAGACCAGGGGGCTTCGCTAATGAAAAACTGTTTTTT. Amino acid sequence: CASRPGGFANEKLFF. This rearrangement joins TRBV28 to TRBJ1-4, with 8 bases aligning to TRBD1. The V gene end was trimmed by 6 bases and the J gene end by 3 bases; junction bases not matched to a gene: 6. The CDR3 extends over 15 amino acids. Looked up from germline, CDR1 is MDHEN and CDR2 is SYDVKM.

The chain recombines TRBV18 with TRBJ2-6; D possibly corresponds to TRBD1 (5 bases). V shed 6 bases and J shed 0 bases, with 12 bases lying between them. The length of the CDR3 is 16 residues. Germline loops: CDR1 KGHSH, CDR2 LQKENI. CDR3 in amino acids: CASSRDSLSGANVLTF. In DNA, the CDR3 is TGTGCCAGCTCCCGTGACAGTCTCTCTGGGGCCAACGTCCTGACTTTC. Supplemented by reference TRBV18 and TRBJ2-6, the full variable domain reads NAGVMQNPRHLVRRRGQEARLRCSPMKGHSHVYWYRQLPEEGLKFMVYLQKENIIDESGMPKERFSAEFPKEGPSILRIQQVVRGDSAAYFCASSRDSLSGANVLTFGAGSRLTVL.

The V gene is TRBV6-6, the J gene TRBJ2-3; TRBD2 agrees at 7 bases. The germline CDR1 and CDR2 sequences are MNHNY and SVGAGI (reference sequence). The CDR3 runs 16 residues. V lost 2 bases and J lost 3; bases outside the gene matches: 8. The CDR3 DNA is TGTGCCAGCAGTTACCCCGGACTAGTAGGGACAGATACGCAGTATTTT. Its translation is CASSYPGLVGTDTQYF.

The rearrangement uses TRBV19 and TRBJ2-7; the D gene is possibly TRBD2 (5 bases). Germline CDR1 LNHDA, CDR2 SQIVND (reference sequence). V shed 6 bases and J shed 6 bases, with 18 bases lying between them. The CDR3 totals 14 residues. CDR3 protein: CASRGKMGVAEQYF. The CDR3, as DNA: TGTGCCAGTAGGGGGAAGATGGGAGTAGCCGAGCAGTACTTC.

This sequence joins TRBV20-1 and TRBJ1-5; TRBD1 agrees at 8 bases. V lost 3 bases and J lost 5; bases outside the gene matches: 9. CDR3 length: 15 residues. CDR1 is DFQATT, CDR2 SNEGSKA, per germline (reference sequence). CDR3 sequence: CSASADRGFYQPQHF. DNA of the CDR3: TGCAGTGCTAGTGCCGACAGGGGTTTCTATCAGCCCCAGCATTTT.

The chain couples TRBV7-9 to TRBJ2-3; TRBD2 might be the D (7 bases). The germline gives CDR1 SEHNR, CDR2 FQNEAQ (reference sequence). The CDR3 extends over 16 amino acids. The ends were cut back, 5 bases at V and 1 base at J, with 16 bases in the middle. Here the CDR3 DNA reads TGTGCCAGCAGCCGGGGGGCGGGGCCGGGCACAGATACGCAGTATTTT. It encodes CASSRGAGPGTDTQYF. Looking up the rest from reference TRBV7-9 and TRBJ2-3 gives the full variable domain: DTGVSQNPRHKITKRGQNVTFRCDPISEHNRLYWYRQTLGQGPEFLTYFQNEAQLEKSRLLSDRFSAERPKGSFSTLEIQRTEQGDSAMYLCASSRGAGPGTDTQYFGPGTRLTVL.

V and J are TRBV11-2 and TRBJ2-5; D is perhaps TRBD2 (6 bases). This CDR3 has 16 amino acids. Germline loops: CDR1 SGHAT, CDR2 FQNNGV. Between the trimmed V and J ends, which lost 3 bases and 5 bases, there was a span of 19 bases. As DNA, the CDR3 is TGTGCCAGCAGCTTTGTGCGGGGCCCCCATTATGAGACCCAGTACTTC. Protein: CASSFVRGPHYETQYF. The full variable domain, rest sourced from reference TRBV11-2 and TRBJ2-5, is EAGVAQSPRYKIIEKRQSVAFWCNPISGHATLYWYQQILGQGPKLLIQFQNNGVVDDSQLPKDRFSAERLKGVDSTLKIQPAKLEDSAVYLCASSFVRGPHYETQYFGPGTRLLVL.

The V call is TRBV7-3, the J call TRBJ2-2; D might be TRBD2 (6 bases). The CDR3 runs to 16 residues. Germline CDR1 is SGHTA and CDR2 is FQGTGA. Trimming pared 1 base from V and 1 base from J, leaving 10 bases between. The DNA for the CDR3 is TGTGCCAGCAGCTTAAAGTATAGCGGGAACACCGGGGAGCTGTTTTTT. Residues: CASSLKYSGNTGELFF.

This clone was found a few times. The chain has TRBV19 and TRBJ1-6; TRBD1 is a possible D gene (5 bases). Trimming shortened V by 5 bases and J by 8 bases, and 7 bases separated the two germline ends. The V gene's germline CDR1 is LNHDA and CDR2 SQIVND (reference sequence). There are 12 residues in the CDR3. In nucleotides, the CDR3 is TGTGCCAGTAGTTTCAGGGATTCACCCCTCCACTTT. Its translation: CASSFRDSPLHF.

The chain joins TRBV27 to TRBJ1-2, with TRBD1 matching over 10 bases. CDR3 size: 17 residues. From germline, CDR1 is MNHEY and CDR2 SMNVEV (reference sequence). V trimming: 4 bases; J trimming: 8 bases; junction bases outside the gene matches: 16. The CDR3 loop is CASSSRSGQGSLQGYTF. The CDR3 DNA reads TGTGCCAGCAGTTCCCGGTCGGGACAGGGGAGCTTACAAGGCTACACCTTC.

J is TRBJ2-2 and V is TRBV29-1; 9 bases fit TRBD1. The junction had 8 bases not matched to a gene; V was cut back by 6 bases and J by 6 bases. The CDR3 loop spans 14 amino acids. Germline V gene sequence: CDR1 SQVTM, CDR2 ANQGSEA. The DNA for the CDR3 is TGCAGCGTCCGGACAGGGGTAGGCGCCGGGGAGCTGTTTTTT. Residues: CSVRTGVGAGELFF.

The chain joins TRBV19 to TRBJ1-5, with TRBD1 matching 11 bases. V dropped 1 base and J dropped 5; count of bases not matched to a gene: 7. Germline values: CDR1 LNHDA, CDR2 SQIVND (reference sequence). The CDR3 totals 17 residues. CDR3 amino acids: CASSIGLGQGGDQPQHF. The CDR3 DNA is TGTGCCAGTAGTATAGGACTGGGACAGGGGGGCGATCAGCCCCAGCATTTT.

The chain uses TRBV11-3 and TRBJ2-3, with 16 bases identical to TRBD2. Germline CDR1 is SGHNT and CDR2 is YENEEA. Trimming removed 4 bases from V and 4 bases from J; junction bases left unmatched: 2. The CDR3 extends over 16 amino acids. CDR3 sequence (DNA): TGTGCCAGCAGCTCGGGACTAGCGGGAGGGGCAGATACGCAGTATTTT. Amino acids: CASSSGLAGGADTQYF.

This clone was counted only a few times. The CDR3 region has the DNA TGTGCCAGCAGCCCCGCCCTGACAGGGACTGGCTACACCTTC. Translated: CASSPALTGTGYTF. V and J are TRBV11-2 and TRBJ1-2; TRBD1 agrees at 7 bases. The CDR3 sequence is 14 residues long. Per the germline V gene, CDR1 is SGHAT and CDR2 is FQNNGV. V dropped 5 bases and J dropped 7; count of bases not matched to a gene: 10.

The chain recombines TRBV30 with TRBJ1-5; 8 positions agree with TRBD1. The V segment lost 3 bases and the J segment 9 bases; nucleotides outside the gene matches: 7. Germline V gene data show CDR1 as GTSNPN and CDR2 as SVGIG (reference sequence). There are 13 residues in the CDR3. The CDR3 coding sequence is TGTGCCTGGAGCGGACAGGGCGGGGGGCCCCAGCATTTT. Its protein is CAWSGQGGGPQHF.

The CDR3 nucleotides read TGTGCCAGCAGCAGGGGACAGGAAATAGATACGCAGTATTTT. Amino acids: CASSRGQEIDTQYF. The rearrangement uses TRBV21-1 and TRBJ2-3; TRBD1 is the table's D call and was not checked against the DNA. TRBV21-1 is assigned pseudogene status. The CDR3 is made up of 14 amino acids.

The chain couples TRBV9 to TRBJ2-3, with 16 bases matching TRBD2. The germline CDR1 and CDR2 sequences are SGDLS and YYNGEE. The CDR3 runs 18 residues. Germline trimming cut 0 bases from V and 3 bases from J; bases unmatched to any gene: 4. The DNA for the CDR3 is TGTGCCAGCAGCGTAGCGGGGACTAGCGGGAGGGGAACAGATACGCAGTATTTT. It codes for CASSVAGTSGRGTDTQYF.

V and J are TRBV28 and TRBJ2-3; TRBD2 aligns across 12 bases. J lost 4 bases, V lost 4 bases, and 3 bases had no gene match. This CDR3 is 15 amino acids long. Germline CDR1 MDHEN, CDR2 SYDVKM. This CDR3 is CASSSSGRVADTQYF. The DNA of the CDR3 is TGTGCCAGCAGTTCTAGCGGGAGGGTGGCAGATACGCAGTATTTT.

V and J are TRBV7-9 and TRBJ1-2; TRBD1 agrees at 10 bases. The germline CDR1 and CDR2 sequences are SEHNR and FQNEAQ (reference sequence). J was trimmed by 0 bases and V by 6 bases; bases with no gene match: 4. The CDR3 covers 15 residues. The CDR3 DNA reads as TGTGCCAGCAGATCGACAGGGGGCTCTAACTATGGCTACACCTTC. Residues: CASRSTGGSNYGYTF.

The V and J genes are TRBV7-2 and TRBJ2-7, with 7 bases lining up with TRBD1. This CDR3 is 17 amino acids long. V shed 4 bases, J shed 0 bases, and the junction held 12 bases outside the gene matches. Germline V lookup: CDR1 SGHTA, CDR2 FQGNSA. CDR3 residues: CASSSRLSTGSSYEQYF. In DNA form, the CDR3 reads TGTGCCAGCAGCTCTCGCCTCTCGACAGGGAGCTCCTACGAGCAGTACTTC.

J is TRBJ2-5 and V is TRBV5-5; possible D gene TRBD1, 6 bases. Looked up from germline, CDR1 is SGHKS and CDR2 is YYEKEE (reference sequence). The CDR3 extends over 15 amino acids. Between the trimmed V and J ends, which lost 6 bases and 1 base, there was a span of 16 bases. CDR3 nucleotides: TGTGCCAGCATCTTACTGGACAGCTTCCAAGAGACCCAGTACTTC. Protein: CASILLDSFQETQYF.